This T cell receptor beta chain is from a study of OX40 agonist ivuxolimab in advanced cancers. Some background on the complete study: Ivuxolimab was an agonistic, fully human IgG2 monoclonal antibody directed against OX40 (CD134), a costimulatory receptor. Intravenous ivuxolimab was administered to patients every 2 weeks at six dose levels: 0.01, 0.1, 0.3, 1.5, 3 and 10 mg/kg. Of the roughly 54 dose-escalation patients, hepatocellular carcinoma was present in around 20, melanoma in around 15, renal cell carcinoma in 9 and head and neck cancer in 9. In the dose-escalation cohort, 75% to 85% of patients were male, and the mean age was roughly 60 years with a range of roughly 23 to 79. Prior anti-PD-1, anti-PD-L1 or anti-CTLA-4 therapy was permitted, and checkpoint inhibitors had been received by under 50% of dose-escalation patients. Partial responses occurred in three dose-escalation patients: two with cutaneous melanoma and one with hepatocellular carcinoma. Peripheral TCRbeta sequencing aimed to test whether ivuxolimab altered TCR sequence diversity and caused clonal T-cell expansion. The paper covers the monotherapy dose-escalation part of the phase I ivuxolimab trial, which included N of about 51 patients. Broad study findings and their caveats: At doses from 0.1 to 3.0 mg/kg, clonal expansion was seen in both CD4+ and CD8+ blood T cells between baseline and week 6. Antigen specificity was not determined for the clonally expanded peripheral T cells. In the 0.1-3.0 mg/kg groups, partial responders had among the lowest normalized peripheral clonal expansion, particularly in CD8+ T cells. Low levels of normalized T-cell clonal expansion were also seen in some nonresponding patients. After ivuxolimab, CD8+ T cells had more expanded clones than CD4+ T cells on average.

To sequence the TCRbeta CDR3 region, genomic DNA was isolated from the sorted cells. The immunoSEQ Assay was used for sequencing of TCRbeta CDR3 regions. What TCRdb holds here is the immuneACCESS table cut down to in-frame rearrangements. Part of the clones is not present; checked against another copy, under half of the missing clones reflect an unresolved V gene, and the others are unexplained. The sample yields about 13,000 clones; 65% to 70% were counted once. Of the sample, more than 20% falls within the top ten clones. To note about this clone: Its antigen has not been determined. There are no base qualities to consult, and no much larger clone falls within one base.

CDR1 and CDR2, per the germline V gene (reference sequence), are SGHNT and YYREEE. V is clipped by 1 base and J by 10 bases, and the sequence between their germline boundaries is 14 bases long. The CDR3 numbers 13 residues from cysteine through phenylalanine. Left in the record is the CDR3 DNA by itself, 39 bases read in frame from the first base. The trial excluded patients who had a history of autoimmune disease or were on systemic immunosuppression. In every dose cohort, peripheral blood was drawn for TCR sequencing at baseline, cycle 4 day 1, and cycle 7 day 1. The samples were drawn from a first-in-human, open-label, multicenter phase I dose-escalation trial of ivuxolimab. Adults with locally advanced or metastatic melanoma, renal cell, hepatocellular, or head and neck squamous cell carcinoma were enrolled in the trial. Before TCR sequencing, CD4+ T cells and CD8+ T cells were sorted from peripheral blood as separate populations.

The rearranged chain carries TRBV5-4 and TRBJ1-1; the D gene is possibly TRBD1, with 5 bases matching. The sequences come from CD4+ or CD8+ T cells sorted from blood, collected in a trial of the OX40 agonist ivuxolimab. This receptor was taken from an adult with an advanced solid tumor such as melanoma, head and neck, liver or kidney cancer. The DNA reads TGTGCCAGCAGCTTGTTTCAGGGAGGTGTAGCTTTCTTT. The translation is CASSLFQGGVAFF.